This T cell receptor beta chain was captured in a study of blood T cells in healthy people across ages. A second PCR, run for about 6 to 11 cycles, used a sample-barcoded 5' primer plus a J-beta primer mix. Each CDR3 protein is one row after TCRdb ran MiXCR on the 5' RACE reads. The table includes about 830,000 distinct CDR3 sequences, 62% detected once. V lost 2 bases and J 1 base, leaving 8 bases between the germline ends. Germline V lookup: CDR1 ENHRY, CDR2 SYGVKD. The CDR3 runs to 14 residues. The receptor's source is a man between 25 and 39 years old in good health. The specimen sequenced was blood. The chain recombines TRBV10-3 with TRBJ2-5; possibly TRBD1 for D (6 bases). The CDR3 coding sequence is TGTGCCATCAGTGAGGGACAGCCCCAAGAGACCCAGTACTTC. Amino acid sequence: CAISEGQPQETQYF.